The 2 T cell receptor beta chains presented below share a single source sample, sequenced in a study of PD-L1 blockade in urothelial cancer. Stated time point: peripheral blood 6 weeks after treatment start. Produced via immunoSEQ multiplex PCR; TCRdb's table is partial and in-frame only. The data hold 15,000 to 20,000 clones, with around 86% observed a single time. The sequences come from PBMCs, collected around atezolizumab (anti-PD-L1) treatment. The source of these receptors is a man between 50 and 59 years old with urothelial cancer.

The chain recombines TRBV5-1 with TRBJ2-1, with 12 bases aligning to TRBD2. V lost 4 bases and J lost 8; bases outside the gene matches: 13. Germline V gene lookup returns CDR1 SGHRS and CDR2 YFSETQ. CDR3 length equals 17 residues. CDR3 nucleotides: TGCGCCAGCAGCGGAGGGGCTAGCGGGGGGGCCGTCGATGAGCAGTTCTTC. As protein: CASSGGASGGAVDEQFF.

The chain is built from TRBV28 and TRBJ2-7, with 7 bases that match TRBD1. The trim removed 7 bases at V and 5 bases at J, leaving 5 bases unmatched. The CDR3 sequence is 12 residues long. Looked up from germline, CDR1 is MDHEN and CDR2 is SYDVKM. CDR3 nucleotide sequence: TGTGCCAGCAAAAGACAGGGTCACGAGCAGTACGTC. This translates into CASKRQGHEQYV.